Each of the 28 T cell receptor beta chains below was sequenced from the same sample in a study of blood T cell repertoires in COVID-19. Clones were read by immunoSEQ multiplex PCR, and TCRdb kept only the in-frame ones, dropping some. The sample yields over 200,000 clones, about 90% seen once. Sequencing was performed on PBMCs or T cells enriched from blood (not recorded which). Every receptor here comes from a woman aged 25-40 years who had been exposed to COVID-19.

The chain recombines TRBV4-1 with TRBJ2-2; 10 bases map to TRBD1. This CDR3 spans 14 amino acids. Trimming removed 5 bases from V and 8 bases from J; junction bases left unmatched: 5. Looked up from germline, CDR1 is MGHRA and CDR2 is YSYEKL. CDR3 residues: CASSNDRGLGELFF. In nucleotides, the CDR3 is TGCGCCAGCAGCAACGACAGGGGGCTGGGGGAGCTGTTTTTT.

The chain combines TRBV5-6 with TRBJ2-7, with 9 bases matching TRBD2. Per the germline V gene, CDR1 is SGHDT and CDR2 is YYEEEE. V gave up 4 bases and J gave up 3 bases; unmatched junction bases: 11. The CDR3 has 16 amino acids. The CDR3 DNA reads as TGTGCCAGCAGCCCGTTAAGCGGGGGGCTGCTCTACGAGCAGTACTTC. Residues: CASSPLSGGLLYEQYF.

This chain connects TRBV14 to TRBJ1-2; unclear D gene. Trimming shortened V by 0 bases and J by 4 bases, and 12 bases separated the two germline ends. This CDR3 comprises 15 residues. Germline CDR1 is SGHDN and CDR2 is FVKESK. CDR3: CASSQDIRHSYGYTF. CDR3 nucleotides: TGTGCCAGCAGCCAAGATATTCGCCACAGCTATGGCTACACCTTC.

The V gene is TRBV6-5, the J gene TRBJ1-1; tentatively, D is TRBD1 (6 bases). The CDR3 sequence is 15 residues long. With 0 bases removed from V and 1 base from J, the gap between germline ends came to 9 bases. Germline lookup yields CDR1 MNHEY and CDR2 SVGAGI. CDR3 amino acids: CASSYSRGANTEAFF. For the CDR3, the DNA is TGTGCCAGCAGTTACTCTCGGGGGGCGAACACTGAAGCTTTCTTT.

This clone was detected once. The V gene is TRBV4-2, the J gene TRBJ2-1, with TRBD2 matching over 8 bases. V was pared by 4 bases and J by 4 bases, with 6 bases of the junction left unmatched. CDR3 length equals 15 residues. Germline CDR1 is LGHNA and CDR2 is YNFKEQ. Written as DNA, the CDR3 is TGTGCCAGCAGCCCAGGACTAGCTGGATACAATGAGCAGTTCTTC. Translating it yields CASSPGLAGYNEQFF.

V is TRBV6-5 and J is TRBJ2-7, with 8 bases fitting TRBD2. This CDR3 has 15 amino acids. Germline assignment: CDR1 MNHEY and CDR2 SVGAGI. V dropped 2 bases and J dropped 3; count of bases not matched to a gene: 6. The CDR3 sequence is CASSYLAGGHYEQYF. Here the CDR3 DNA reads TGTGCCAGCAGTTACCTTGCGGGAGGACACTACGAGCAGTACTTC.

CDR3 in DNA: TGTGCCAGCAGTTTACCCAGGGACTACTATGGCTACACCTTC. It translates to CASSLPRDYYGYTF. The gene calls are TRBV28 and TRBJ1-2, with D possibly being TRBD1 (5 bases). Per germline, CDR1 MDHEN and CDR2 SYDVKM. This CDR3 region has 14 residues. V was clipped by 2 bases and J by 3 bases, with 10 bases between them.

CDR3 region: CASSEAGTSYNEQFF. The CDR3 DNA is TGTGCCAGCAGTGAAGCGGGGACTTCTTACAATGAGCAGTTCTTC. The chain employs TRBV6-1 and TRBJ2-1; D might be TRBD2 (6 bases). With 0 bases removed from V and 4 bases from J, the gap between germline ends came to 10 bases. CDR1 is MNHNS, CDR2 SASEGT, per germline. The CDR3 sequence is 15 residues long.

This chain joins TRBV28 and TRBJ1-1; possible D gene TRBD1, 5 bases. The germline V and J ends were trimmed by 5 bases and 0 bases, with 13 bases remaining between them. Germline CDR1 reads MDHEN; CDR2 reads SYDVKM. This CDR3 is 15 amino acids long. The CDR3 protein is CASSTQGRLNTEAFF. The CDR3 DNA sequence: TGTGCCAGCAGTACCCAGGGTCGCTTGAACACTGAAGCTTTCTTT.

V and J are TRBV29-1 and TRBJ2-1, with TRBD1 as a possible D gene (5 bases). CDR1 is SQVTM and CDR2 is ANQGSEA in the germline V gene. CDR3 length: 11 amino acids. The ends were cut back, 6 bases at V and 12 bases at J, with 15 bases in the middle. The chain's CDR3 is CSVAHLGAQFF. The CDR3 DNA reads TGCAGCGTCGCCCACCTAGGGGCGCAGTTCTTC.

This clone has just one count. This chain uses TRBV27 with TRBJ1-5; 9 bases are a match to TRBD1. This CDR3 spans 16 amino acids. Germline assignment: CDR1 MNHEY and CDR2 SMNVEV (reference sequence). Losses at the gene ends were 1 base for V and 5 bases for J; bases not matched to a gene: 6. The DNA for the CDR3 is TGTGCCAGCAGTTTATGGGGGACAGGGAGGGATCAGCCCCAGCATTTT. This encodes CASSLWGTGRDQPQHF.

V gene TRBV7-3 combines with J gene TRBJ2-1; D is ambiguous. CDR1 and CDR2 (germline): SGHTA, FQGTGA. CDR3 length: 16 amino acids. With 5 bases removed from V and 0 bases from J, the gap between germline ends came to 14 bases. The CDR3 nucleotides are TGTGCCAGCAGCCCCGGGTCGACCTCCTCCTACAATGAGCAGTTCTTC. Translation: CASSPGSTSSYNEQFF.

This chain connects TRBV24-1 to TRBJ2-2; TRBD2 matches 8 bases. V lost 3 bases and J lost 0; bases outside the gene matches: 5. The CDR3 length is 17 residues. Germline CDR1 KGHDR, CDR2 SFDVKD. The CDR3 here is CATSDPTSGPNTGELFF. For the CDR3, the DNA is TGTGCCACCAGTGATCCTACTAGCGGTCCGAACACCGGGGAGCTGTTTTTT.

V and J are TRBV12-3 or TRBV12-4 and TRBJ1-4, with D uncertain. The germline V and J ends were trimmed by 8 bases and 4 bases, with 11 bases remaining between them. This CDR3 has 13 residues. The CDR3 DNA is TGTGCCAGCCGTCGGGGTTTTAATGAAAAACTGTTTTTT. It yields the protein CASRRGFNEKLFF.

This rearrangement joins TRBV6-1 to TRBJ2-2; TRBD2 might be the D (7 bases). Trimming cost V 3 bases and J 5 bases, with 13 bases left between them. The germline gives CDR1 MNHNS, CDR2 SASEGT. The CDR3 is 15 amino acids. The CDR3 is CASSEGGRRTGELFF. CDR3 bases: TGTGCCAGCAGTGAGGGGGGGCGCCGAACCGGGGAGCTGTTTTTT.

The CDR3 loop reads CASSLPGQGVSVLTF. The CDR3 DNA reads TGTGCCAGCAGTTTACCGGGACAGGGGGTTTCCGTCCTGACTTTC. The V and J genes are TRBV28 and TRBJ2-6; 11 nucleotides match TRBD1. The V gene end was trimmed by 2 bases and the J gene end by 12 bases; junction bases not matched to a gene: 6. The CDR3 has 15 residues. The germline CDR1 and CDR2 sequences are MDHEN and SYDVKM.

The chain carries TRBV18 and TRBJ1-2; 9 bases fit TRBD1. The CDR3 is made up of 15 amino acids. The junction had 8 bases not matched to a gene; V was cut back by 5 bases and J by 4 bases. Germline CDR1 KGHSH, CDR2 LQKENI. This CDR3 is CASSLKQGAVYGYTF. The CDR3 bases are TGTGCCAGCTCATTAAAACAGGGGGCGGTCTATGGCTACACCTTC. The variable domain in full, completed from reference TRBV18 and TRBJ1-2, reads NAGVMQNPRHLVRRRGQEARLRCSPMKGHSHVYWYRQLPEEGLKFMVYLQKENIIDESGMPKERFSAEFPKEGPSILRIQQVVRGDSAAYFCASSLKQGAVYGYTFGSGTRLTVV.

The chain uses TRBV19 and TRBJ1-3; D is unresolved. The CDR3 consists of 13 residues. CDR1 is LNHDA and CDR2 is SQIVND in the germline V gene (reference sequence). Trimming left V 8 bases short and J 0 bases short, with 8 bases between. The CDR3 protein is CASGRLSGNTIYF. CDR3 bases: TGTGCCAGTGGCAGACTCTCTGGAAACACCATATATTTT.

V and J are TRBV29-1 and TRBJ1-2; D gene unclear. The CDR3 is made up of 13 amino acids. CDR1 and CDR2 from the germline V gene are SQVTM and ANQGSEA. Trimming took off 1 base at V and 0 bases at J, with 6 bases between the two ends. The CDR3 region is CSVEGGTNYGYTF. CDR3 sequence (DNA): TGCAGCGTTGAAGGAGGGACTAACTATGGCTACACCTTC. Full variable domain (outside the CDR3, taken from reference TRBV29-1 and TRBJ1-2): SAVISQKPSRDICQRGTSLTIQCQVDSQVTMMFWYRQQPGQSLTLIATANQGSEATYESGFVIDKFPISRPNLTFSTLTVSNMSPEDSSIYLCSVEGGTNYGYTFGSGTRLTVV.

The chain recombines TRBV11-2 with TRBJ2-7; 8 bases are shared with TRBD2. The CDR3 loop spans 16 amino acids. Germline CDR1 and CDR2: SGHAT and FQNNGV. After removal of 6 bases from V and 4 bases from J, the junction contained 14 bases not matched to a gene. CDR3: CASRMPLAGSVYEQYF. The CDR3 DNA reads TGTGCCAGCAGGATGCCTTTAGCGGGAAGCGTGTACGAGCAGTACTTC.

V usage is TRBV5-4 and J usage is TRBJ2-1, with 9 bases aligning to TRBD2. CDR1 is SGHNT and CDR2 is YYREEE in the germline V gene (reference sequence). The trim removed 1 base at V and 2 bases at J, leaving 4 bases unmatched. There are 16 residues in the CDR3. The CDR3 bases are TGTGCCAGCAGCTTGCAAGCGGGAGGCACCTACAATGAGCAGTTCTTC. Residues: CASSLQAGGTYNEQFF.

The V and J genes are TRBV27 and TRBJ2-7, with 8 bases identical to TRBD2. The CDR3 consists of 14 residues. From germline, CDR1 is MNHEY and CDR2 SMNVEV (reference sequence). J gave up 4 bases and V 5 bases, and 7 bases lay outside the gene matches. The CDR3: CASSPGTSSYEQYF. In nucleotides, the CDR3 is TGTGCCAGCAGTCCTGGGACTAGTTCGTACGAGCAGTACTTC.

The rearrangement joins TRBV11-2 to TRBJ2-7; 12 nucleotides line up with TRBD1. CDR3 length: 16 amino acids. With 5 bases clipped from V and 6 bases from J, the junction kept 11 bases outside the gene matches. The germline gives CDR1 SGHAT, CDR2 FQNNGV. The CDR3 reads CASSIWDRGRVGEQYF. As DNA, the CDR3 is TGTGCCAGCAGCATATGGGACAGGGGGCGAGTAGGCGAGCAGTACTTC.

The gene calls are TRBV6-6 and TRBJ2-1; TRBD1 is a possible D gene (5 bases). This CDR3 comprises 12 residues. V lost 8 bases and J 4 bases, leaving 9 bases between the germline ends. Germline V gene sequence: CDR1 MNHNY, CDR2 SVGAGI (reference sequence). The CDR3 coding sequence is TGTGCCAGCCGACAGTTATACAATGAGCAGTTCTTC. This encodes CASRQLYNEQFF.

This clone occurred once. The chain is built from TRBV7-9 and TRBJ1-2; D is possibly TRBD1 (5 bases). Germline V gene sequence: CDR1 SEHNR, CDR2 FQNEAQ (reference sequence). The V end lost 3 bases, the J end lost 3 bases, and 11 bases lay between the germline ends. The length of the CDR3 is 14 residues. Written as DNA, the CDR3 is TGTGCCAGCAGCTTTCCCAGGGCAGACTATGGCTACACCTTC. It yields the protein CASSFPRADYGYTF.

This sequence joins TRBV28 and TRBJ2-7; TRBD2 matches at 13 bases. This CDR3 is 16 amino acids long. V dropped 5 bases and J dropped 3; count of bases not matched to a gene: 7. Germline assignment: CDR1 MDHEN and CDR2 SYDVKM. The CDR3 spells CASSHGLAGVNYEQYF. DNA for the CDR3: TGTGCCAGCAGTCACGGACTAGCGGGAGTGAACTACGAGCAGTACTTC. The variable domain in full, with the rest retrieved from reference TRBV28 and TRBJ2-7, is DVKVTQSSRYLVKRTGEKVFLECVQDMDHENMFWYRQDPGLGLRLIYFSYDVKMKEKGDIPEGYSVSREKKERFSLILESASTNQTSMYLCASSHGLAGVNYEQYFGPGTRLTVT.

In DNA, the CDR3 is TGTGCCAGCAGTTGGTCTAGCGGATACAATGAGCAGTTCTTC. It specifies CASSWSSGYNEQFF. The chain links TRBV27 to TRBJ2-1, with 7 bases aligning to TRBD2. Germline CDR1 is MNHEY and CDR2 is SMNVEV (reference sequence). This CDR3 comprises 14 residues. V gave up 4 bases and J gave up 4 bases; unmatched junction bases: 4.

The chain joins TRBV19 to TRBJ1-1; D gene uncertain. V was shortened by 3 bases and J by 0 bases, with 8 bases between the two germline ends. Germline CDR1 and CDR2: LNHDA and SQIVND (reference sequence). This CDR3 is 14 amino acids long. The CDR3 reads CASSMGVLNTEAFF. DNA of the CDR3: TGTGCCAGTAGTATGGGCGTCTTGAACACTGAAGCTTTCTTT.